This T cell receptor (beta chain) was retrieved from a study of blood T cell repertoires in COVID-19. Sequencing used immunoSEQ multiplex PCR; TCRdb keeps in-frame clones, though not all of them. The top ten clones hold around a sixth of a sample with around 180,000 clones, roughly 79% of them seen once. The sample was peripheral blood. The TCR sequence derives from a man aged 55 to 70 with active or convalescent COVID-19.

The CDR3 DNA sequence: TGTGCCAGCAGCTTAGAGGAGGGGGCGGACGTCACCGGGGAGCTGTTTTTT. Its protein product is CASSLEEGADVTGELFF. The J gene is TRBJ2-2, the V gene TRBV11-3, with D maybe TRBD1 (7 bases). The CDR3 length is 17 residues. The V gene's germline CDR1 is SGHNT and CDR2 YENEEA. Trimming removed 0 bases at V and 4 bases at J, with 15 bases between.